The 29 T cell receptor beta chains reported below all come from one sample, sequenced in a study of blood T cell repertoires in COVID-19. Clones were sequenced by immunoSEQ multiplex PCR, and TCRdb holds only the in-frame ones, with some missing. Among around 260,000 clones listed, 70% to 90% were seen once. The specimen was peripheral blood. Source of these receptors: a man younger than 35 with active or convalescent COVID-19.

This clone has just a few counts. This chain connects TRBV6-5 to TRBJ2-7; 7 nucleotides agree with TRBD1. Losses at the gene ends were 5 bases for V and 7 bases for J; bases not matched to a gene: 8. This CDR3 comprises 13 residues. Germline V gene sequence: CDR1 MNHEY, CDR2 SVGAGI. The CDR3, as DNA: TGTGCCAGCAGTCGGGACAGCCCTTGGGAGCAGTACTTC. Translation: CASSRDSPWEQYF.

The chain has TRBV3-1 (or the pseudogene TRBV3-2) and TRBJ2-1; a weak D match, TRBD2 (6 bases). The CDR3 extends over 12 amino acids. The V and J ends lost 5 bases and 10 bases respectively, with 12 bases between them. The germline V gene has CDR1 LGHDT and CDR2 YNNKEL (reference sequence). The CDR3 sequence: CASSGDSQEQFF. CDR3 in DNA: TGTGCCAGCAGCGGGGACTCACAAGAGCAGTTCTTC.

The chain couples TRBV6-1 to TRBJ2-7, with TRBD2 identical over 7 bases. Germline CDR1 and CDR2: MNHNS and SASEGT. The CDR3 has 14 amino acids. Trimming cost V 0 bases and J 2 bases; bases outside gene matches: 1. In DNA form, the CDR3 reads TGTGCCAGCAGTGAAGCCGGGGGGACCTACGAGCAGTACTTC. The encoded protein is CASSEAGGTYEQYF.

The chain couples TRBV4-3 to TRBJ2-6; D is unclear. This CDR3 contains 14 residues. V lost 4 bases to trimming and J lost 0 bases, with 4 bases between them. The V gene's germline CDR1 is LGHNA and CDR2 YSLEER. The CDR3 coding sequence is TGCGCCAGCAGCCTCAACTCTGGGGCCAACGTCCTGACTTTC. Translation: CASSLNSGANVLTF.

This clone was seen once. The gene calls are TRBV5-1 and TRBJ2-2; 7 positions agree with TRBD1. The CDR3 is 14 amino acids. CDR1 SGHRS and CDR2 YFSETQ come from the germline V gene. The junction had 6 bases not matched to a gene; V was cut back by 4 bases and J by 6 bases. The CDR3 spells CASSPDRESGELFF. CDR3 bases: TGCGCCAGCAGCCCCGACAGGGAATCCGGGGAGCTGTTTTTT.

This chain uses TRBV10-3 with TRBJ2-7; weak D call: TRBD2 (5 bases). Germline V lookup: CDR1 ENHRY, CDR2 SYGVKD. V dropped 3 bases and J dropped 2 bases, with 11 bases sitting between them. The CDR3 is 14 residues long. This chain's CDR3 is CAISEALAPYEQYF. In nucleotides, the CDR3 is TGTGCCATCAGTGAAGCCCTAGCCCCCTACGAGCAGTACTTC.

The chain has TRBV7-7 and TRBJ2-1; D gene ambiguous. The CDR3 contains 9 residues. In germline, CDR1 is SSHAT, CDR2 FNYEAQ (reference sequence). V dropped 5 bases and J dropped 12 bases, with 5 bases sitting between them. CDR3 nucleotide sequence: TGTGCCAGCAGCCCAGGGCAGTTCTTC. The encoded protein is CASSPGQFF.

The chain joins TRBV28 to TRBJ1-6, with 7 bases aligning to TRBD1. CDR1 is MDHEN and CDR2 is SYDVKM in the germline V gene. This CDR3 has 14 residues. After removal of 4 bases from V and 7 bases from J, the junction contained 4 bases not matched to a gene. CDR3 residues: CASSSAGGNSPLHF. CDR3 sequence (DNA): TGTGCCAGCAGTTCCGCAGGGGGGAATTCACCCCTCCACTTT.

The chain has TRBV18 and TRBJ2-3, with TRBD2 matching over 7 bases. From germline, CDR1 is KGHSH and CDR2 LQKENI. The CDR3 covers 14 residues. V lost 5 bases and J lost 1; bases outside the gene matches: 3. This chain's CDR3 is CASSATSGTDTQYF. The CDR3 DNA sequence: TGTGCCAGCTCAGCTACTAGCGGCACAGATACGCAGTATTTT.

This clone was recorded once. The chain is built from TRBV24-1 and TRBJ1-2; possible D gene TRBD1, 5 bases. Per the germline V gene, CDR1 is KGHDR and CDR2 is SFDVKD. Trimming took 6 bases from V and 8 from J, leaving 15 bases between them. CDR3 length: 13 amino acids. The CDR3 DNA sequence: TGTGCCACCAGTCAGGGACTATCTGAGGGCTACACCTTC. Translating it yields CATSQGLSEGYTF.

The CDR3 DNA reads TGCGCCAGCAGCCCGGTAACAGGAGGAAACACCATATATTTT. Its translation: CASSPVTGGNTIYF. This chain uses TRBV5-1 with TRBJ1-3; weak D call: TRBD1 (5 bases). Germline CDR1 reads SGHRS; CDR2 reads YFSETQ. The CDR3 consists of 14 residues. The V and J ends lost 4 bases and 4 bases respectively, with 12 bases between them.

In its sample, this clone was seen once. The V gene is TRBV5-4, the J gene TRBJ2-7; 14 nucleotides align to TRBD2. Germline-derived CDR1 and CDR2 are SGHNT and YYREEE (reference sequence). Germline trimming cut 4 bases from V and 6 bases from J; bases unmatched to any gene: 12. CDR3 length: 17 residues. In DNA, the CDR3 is TGTGCCAGCAGCCCCGACCCGGGACTAGCGGGAGTAGGCGAGCAGTACTTC. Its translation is CASSPDPGLAGVGEQYF. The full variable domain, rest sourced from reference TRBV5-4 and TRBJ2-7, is ETGVTQSPTHLIKTRGQQVTLRCSSQSGHNTVSWYQQALGQGPQFIFQYYREEENGRGNFPPRFSGLQFPNYSSELNVNALELDDSALYLCASSPDPGLAGVGEQYFGPGTRLTVT.

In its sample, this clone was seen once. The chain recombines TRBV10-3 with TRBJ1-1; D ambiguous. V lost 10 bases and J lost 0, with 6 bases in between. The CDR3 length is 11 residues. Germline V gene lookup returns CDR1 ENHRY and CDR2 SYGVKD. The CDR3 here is CATGLNTEAFF. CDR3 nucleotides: TGTGCCACAGGTCTGAACACTGAAGCTTTCTTT.

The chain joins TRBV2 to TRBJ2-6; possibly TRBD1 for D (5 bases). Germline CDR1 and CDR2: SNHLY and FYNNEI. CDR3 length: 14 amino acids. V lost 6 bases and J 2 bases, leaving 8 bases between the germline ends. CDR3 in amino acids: CASSTGAGANVLTF. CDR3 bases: TGTGCCAGCAGCACAGGAGCTGGGGCCAACGTCCTGACTTTC.

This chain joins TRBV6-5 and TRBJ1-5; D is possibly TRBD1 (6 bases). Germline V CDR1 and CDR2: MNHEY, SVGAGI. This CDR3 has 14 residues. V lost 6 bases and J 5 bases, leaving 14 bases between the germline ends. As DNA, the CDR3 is TGTGCCAGCAGCGAGGGGGGGCCGGATCAGCCCCAGCATTTT. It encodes CASSEGGPDQPQHF.

The CDR3 DNA reads as TGTGCCAGTACGGAGCACTATGGCTACACCTTC. It encodes CASTEHYGYTF. The V call is TRBV19, the J call TRBJ1-2; D gene ambiguous. The CDR3 contains 11 residues. Trimming left V 7 bases short and J 3 bases short, with 6 bases between. CDR1 LNHDA and CDR2 SQIVND come from the germline V gene (reference sequence).

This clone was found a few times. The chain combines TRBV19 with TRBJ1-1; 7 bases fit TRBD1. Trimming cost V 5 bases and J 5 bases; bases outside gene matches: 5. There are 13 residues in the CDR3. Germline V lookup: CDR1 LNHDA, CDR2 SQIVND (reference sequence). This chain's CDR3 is CASSPKQGTEAFF. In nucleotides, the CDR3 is TGTGCCAGTAGTCCAAAACAGGGGACTGAAGCTTTCTTT.

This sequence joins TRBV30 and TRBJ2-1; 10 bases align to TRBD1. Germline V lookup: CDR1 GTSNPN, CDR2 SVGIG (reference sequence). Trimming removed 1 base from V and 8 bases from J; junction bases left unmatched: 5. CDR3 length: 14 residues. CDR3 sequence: CAWSEGQGFDEQFF. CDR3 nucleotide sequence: TGTGCCTGGAGTGAGGGACAGGGGTTCGATGAGCAGTTCTTC. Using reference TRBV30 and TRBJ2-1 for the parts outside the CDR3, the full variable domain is SQTIHQWPATLVQPVGSPLSLECTVEGTSNPNLYWYRQAAGRGLQLLFYSVGIGQISSEVPQNLSASRPQDRQFILSSKKLLLSDSGFYLCAWSEGQGFDEQFFGPGTRLTVL.

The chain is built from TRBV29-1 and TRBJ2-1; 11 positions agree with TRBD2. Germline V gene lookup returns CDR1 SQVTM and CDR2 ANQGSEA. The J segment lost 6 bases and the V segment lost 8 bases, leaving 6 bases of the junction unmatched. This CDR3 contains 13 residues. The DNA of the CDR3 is TGCAGCCTGGCTAGCGGGGGGTTCAATGAGCAGTTCTTC. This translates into CSLASGGFNEQFF.

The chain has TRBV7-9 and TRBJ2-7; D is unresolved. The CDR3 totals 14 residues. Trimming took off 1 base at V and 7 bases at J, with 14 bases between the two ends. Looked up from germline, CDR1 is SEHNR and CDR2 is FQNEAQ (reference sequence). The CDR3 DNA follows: TGTGCCAGCAGCTTAGTGGTGGCTGCGGTTGAGCAGTACTTC. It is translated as CASSLVVAAVEQYF.

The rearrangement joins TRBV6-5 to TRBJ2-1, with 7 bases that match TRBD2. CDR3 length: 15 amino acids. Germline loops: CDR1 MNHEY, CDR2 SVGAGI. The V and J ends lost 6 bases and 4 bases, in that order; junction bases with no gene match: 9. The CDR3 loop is CASRMGRGIYNEQFF. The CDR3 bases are TGTGCCAGCAGAATGGGGCGGGGGATATACAATGAGCAGTTCTTC.

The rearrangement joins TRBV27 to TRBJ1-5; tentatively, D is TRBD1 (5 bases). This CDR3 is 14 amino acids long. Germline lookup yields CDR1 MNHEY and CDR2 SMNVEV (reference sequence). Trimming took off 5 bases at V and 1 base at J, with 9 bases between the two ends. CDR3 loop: CASSTQGSNQPQHF. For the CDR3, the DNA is TGTGCCAGCAGTACTCAGGGAAGCAATCAGCCCCAGCATTTT.

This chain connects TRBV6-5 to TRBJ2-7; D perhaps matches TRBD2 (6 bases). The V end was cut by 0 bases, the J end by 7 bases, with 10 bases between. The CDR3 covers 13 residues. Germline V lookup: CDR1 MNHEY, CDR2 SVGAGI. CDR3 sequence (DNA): TGTGCCAGCAGTTACTCGGGGAGCGGGGAGCAGTACTTC. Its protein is CASSYSGSGEQYF.

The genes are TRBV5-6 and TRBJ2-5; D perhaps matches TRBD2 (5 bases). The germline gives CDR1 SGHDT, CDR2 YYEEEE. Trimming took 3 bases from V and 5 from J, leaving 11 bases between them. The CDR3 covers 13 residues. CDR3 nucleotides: TGTGCCAGCAGCTCACTAGGTGGCGAGACCCAGTACTTC. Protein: CASSSLGGETQYF.

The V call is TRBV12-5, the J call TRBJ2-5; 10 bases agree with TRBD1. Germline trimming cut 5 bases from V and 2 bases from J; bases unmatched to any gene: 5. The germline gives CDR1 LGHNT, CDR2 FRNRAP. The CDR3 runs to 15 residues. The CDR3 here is CASGPGTGAQETQYF. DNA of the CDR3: TGTGCTAGTGGTCCCGGGACAGGGGCGCAAGAGACCCAGTACTTC. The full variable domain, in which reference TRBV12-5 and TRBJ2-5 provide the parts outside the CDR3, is DARVTQTPRHKVTEMGQEVTMRCQPILGHNTVFWYRQTMMQGLELLAYFRNRAPLDDSGMPKDRFSAEMPDATLATLKIQPSEPRDSAVYFCASGPGTGAQETQYFGPGTRLLVL.

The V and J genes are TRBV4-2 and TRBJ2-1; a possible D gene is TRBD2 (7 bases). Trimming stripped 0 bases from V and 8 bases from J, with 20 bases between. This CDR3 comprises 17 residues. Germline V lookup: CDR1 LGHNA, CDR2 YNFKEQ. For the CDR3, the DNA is TGTGCCAGCAGCCAAGAGACCCTTCCGGGGGGCGGGGATGAGCAGTTCTTC. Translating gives CASSQETLPGGGDEQFF.

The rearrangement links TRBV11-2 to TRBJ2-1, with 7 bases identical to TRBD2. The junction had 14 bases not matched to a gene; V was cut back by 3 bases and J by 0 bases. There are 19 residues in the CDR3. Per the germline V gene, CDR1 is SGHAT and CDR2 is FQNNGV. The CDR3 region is CASSLPRSAGASSYNEQFF. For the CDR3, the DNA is TGTGCCAGCAGCTTGCCCCGCTCGGCGGGAGCCTCCTCCTACAATGAGCAGTTCTTC.

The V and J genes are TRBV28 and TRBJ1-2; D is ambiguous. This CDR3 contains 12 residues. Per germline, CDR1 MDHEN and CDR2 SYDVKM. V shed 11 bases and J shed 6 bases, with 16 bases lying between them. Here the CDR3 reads CAAFTGINGYTF. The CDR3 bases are TGTGCCGCCTTTACGGGGATCAATGGCTACACCTTC.

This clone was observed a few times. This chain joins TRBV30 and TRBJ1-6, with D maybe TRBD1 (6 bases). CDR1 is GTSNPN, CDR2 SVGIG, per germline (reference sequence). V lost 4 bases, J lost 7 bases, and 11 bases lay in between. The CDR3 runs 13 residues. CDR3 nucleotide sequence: TGTGCCTGGAAGGTCCAGGGGAATTCACCCCTCCACTTT. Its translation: CAWKVQGNSPLHF.